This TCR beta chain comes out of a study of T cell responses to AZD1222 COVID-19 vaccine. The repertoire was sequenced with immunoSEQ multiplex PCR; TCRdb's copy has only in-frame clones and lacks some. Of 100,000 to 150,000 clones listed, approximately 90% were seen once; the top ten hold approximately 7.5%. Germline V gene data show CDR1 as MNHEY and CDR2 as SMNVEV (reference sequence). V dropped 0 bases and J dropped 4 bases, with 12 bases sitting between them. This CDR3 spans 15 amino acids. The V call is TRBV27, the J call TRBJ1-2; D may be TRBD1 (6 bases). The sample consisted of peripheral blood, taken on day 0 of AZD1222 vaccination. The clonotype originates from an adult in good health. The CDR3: CASSLSPRGGYGYTF. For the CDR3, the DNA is TGTGCCAGCAGTTTATCTCCCAGGGGCGGCTATGGCTACACCTTC.